This T cell receptor (beta chain) appears in the sequencing data of a study of cytomegalovirus exposure and HLA in healthy donors. The PCR ran on 60 Vbeta and 13 Jbeta primers. Original processing methods: In a later analysis, about 9.9 million of approximately 81 million unique beta chains occurred in at least two donors. Sequenced by immunoSEQ multiplex PCR; TCRdb stores in-frame clones only, minus some. V and J calls and clone size come straight from that table; D and trimming were deduced from the DNA. The repertoire table contains around 110,000 clones. The V gene's germline CDR1 is LNHDA and CDR2 SQIVND (reference sequence). V lost 2 bases and J lost 9, with 12 bases in between. The CDR3 loop spans 13 amino acids. Concerning this clone: The antigen is unknown. The same CDR3 also results from other DNA sequences found in this sample.

Study-level points and caveats: Later analysis identified several of the most significant clusters that appeared linked to common viral pathogens.

The sequencing input was PBMCs. This TCR derives from a man aged 25-40 years in good health and CMV-seronegative. The J gene is TRBJ2-3, the V gene TRBV19, with a possible D match to TRBD2 (6 bases). The CDR3 DNA is TGTGCCAGTAGTATAACGGGGGAGGACACGCAGTATTTT. The encoded protein is CASSITGEDTQYF.